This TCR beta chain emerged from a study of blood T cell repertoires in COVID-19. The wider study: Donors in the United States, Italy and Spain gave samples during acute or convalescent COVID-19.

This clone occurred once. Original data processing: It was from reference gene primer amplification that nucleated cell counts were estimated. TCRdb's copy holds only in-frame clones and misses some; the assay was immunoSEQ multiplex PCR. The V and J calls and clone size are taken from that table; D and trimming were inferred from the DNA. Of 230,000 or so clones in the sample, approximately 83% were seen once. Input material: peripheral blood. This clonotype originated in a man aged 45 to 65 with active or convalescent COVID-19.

CDR3 DNA: TGTGCCATTACTCCCTTGGCGGGGGATTCCCAAGAGACCCAGTACTTC. Translating gives CAITPLAGDSQETQYF. The gene calls are TRBV5-4 and TRBJ2-5, with 7 bases matching TRBD2. The germline V gene encodes CDR1 SGHNT and CDR2 YYREEE (reference sequence). The CDR3 is 16 residues long. With 9 bases clipped from V and 1 base from J, the junction kept 15 bases outside the gene matches.